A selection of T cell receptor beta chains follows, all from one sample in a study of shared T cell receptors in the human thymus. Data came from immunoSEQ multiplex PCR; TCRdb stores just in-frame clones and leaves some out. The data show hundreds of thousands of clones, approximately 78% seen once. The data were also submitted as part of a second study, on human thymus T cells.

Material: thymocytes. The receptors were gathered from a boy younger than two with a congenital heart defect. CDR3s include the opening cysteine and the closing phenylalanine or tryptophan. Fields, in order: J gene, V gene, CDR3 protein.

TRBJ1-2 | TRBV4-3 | CASSQDIHYGYTF
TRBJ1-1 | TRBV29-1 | CSVRLVGTGFGEAFF
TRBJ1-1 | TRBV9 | CASSGTGGNTEAFF
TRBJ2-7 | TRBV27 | CASSLDRGSEQYF
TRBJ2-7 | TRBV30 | CAWTEREGATYEQYF
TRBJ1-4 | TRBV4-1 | CASSVYRGPGEKLFF
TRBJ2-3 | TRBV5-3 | CARSLARTRSTDTQYF
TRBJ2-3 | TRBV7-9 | CASSRHLLVPSTDTQYF
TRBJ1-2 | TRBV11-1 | CASSHGQGANYGYTF
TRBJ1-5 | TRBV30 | CAWSVGRGNQPQHF
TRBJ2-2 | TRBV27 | CASSLILAGGGFSTGELFF
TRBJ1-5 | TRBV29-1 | CSVVVTQGASQPQHF
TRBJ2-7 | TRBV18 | CASSPTGNNYEQYF
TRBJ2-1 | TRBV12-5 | CASGLVGERWLYNEQFF
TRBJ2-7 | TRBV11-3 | CASSARVNPGQGDPYEQYF
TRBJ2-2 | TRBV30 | CAWGKGEGRLNTGELFF
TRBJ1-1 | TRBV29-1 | CSDRNSSTEAFF
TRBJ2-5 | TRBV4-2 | CASSQGTRDRGLRETQYF
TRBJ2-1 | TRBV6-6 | CASECDLSYNEQFF
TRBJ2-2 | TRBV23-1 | CASSQSIRGPRTGELFF
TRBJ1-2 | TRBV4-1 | CASSQMTVSGSYGYTF
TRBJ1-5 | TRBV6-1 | CASSGTGRYSNQPQHF
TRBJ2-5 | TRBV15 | CATSRVNRDKQETQYF
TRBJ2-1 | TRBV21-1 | CASSNPLANEQFF
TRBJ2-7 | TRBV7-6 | CASSLGRLAGGGEQYF
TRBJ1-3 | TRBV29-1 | CSVVGPEAGNTIYF
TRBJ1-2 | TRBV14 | CASSQERAGPGGYTF
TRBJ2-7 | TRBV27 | CASSSKGPLKQGTYEQYF
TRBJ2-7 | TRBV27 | CASSPFWGSGYEQYF
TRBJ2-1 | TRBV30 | CAWSVNEQFF
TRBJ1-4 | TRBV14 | CASSQDNLAGSGLFF
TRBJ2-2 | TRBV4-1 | CASSQVSGSNSEELFF
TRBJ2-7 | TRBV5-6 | CASSSRDEQYF
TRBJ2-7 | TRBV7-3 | CASSSGHEYEQYF
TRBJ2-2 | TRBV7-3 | CASSLRGRNTGELFF
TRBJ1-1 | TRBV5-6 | CASRVSWGGEAFF
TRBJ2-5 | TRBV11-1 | CASSPGQGGETQYF
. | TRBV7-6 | CASSLRWTDYEQYF
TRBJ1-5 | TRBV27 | CASGTLTGRQPQHF
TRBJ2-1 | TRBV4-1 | CASSQGAYGAGAEEQFF
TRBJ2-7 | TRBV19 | CASSKTGGAYEQYF
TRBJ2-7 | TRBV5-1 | CASSPGHGPYEQYF
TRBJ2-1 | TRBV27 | CASSLSSSGRANEQFF
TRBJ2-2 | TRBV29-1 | CSLRQGVAGELFF
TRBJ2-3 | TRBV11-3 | CASSRTSGRHTQYF
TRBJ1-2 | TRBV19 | CASSTWTSDYGYTF
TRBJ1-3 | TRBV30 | CAWKEGLKLAGNTIYF
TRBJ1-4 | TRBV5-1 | CASSLTGRLANEKLFF
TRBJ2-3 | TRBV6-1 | CASPASRETQYF
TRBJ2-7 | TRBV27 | CASWTSGISSYEQYF
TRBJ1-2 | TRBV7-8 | CASSLGRGMGGYTF
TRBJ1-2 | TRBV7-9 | CASSLRKGNGYTF